The T cell receptor beta chain under discussion was sequenced for a study of blood T cell repertoires in COVID-19. Study-level information: The analysed material was cDNA or gDNA that came from T cells, B-cell-depleted T cells, or PBMCs.

Participants, about 18 to 90 years old, spanned under 30 US areas. Someone with COVID-19 had been met by exposed participants within 2 weeks before study entry. Profiled with immunoSEQ multiplex PCR; TCRdb holds only in-frame clones, not every one. The sample holds some 360,000 clones; 88% are singletons and the top ten take approximately 1%. Germline-derived CDR1 and CDR2 are KGHDR and SFDVKD. V shed 4 bases and J shed 5 bases, with 26 bases lying between them. The CDR3 contains 18 residues. The rearrangement links TRBV24-1 to TRBJ2-7, with D tentatively TRBD1 (6 bases). The receptor's source is a woman aged 25 to 39 who had been exposed to COVID-19. Sequenced sample: PBMCs or T cells enriched from blood (not recorded which). DNA of the CDR3: TGTGCCACCAGTGACCACCCCGGGACACCCCCCCGGCGGGACGAGCAGTACTTC. It specifies CATSDHPGTPPRRDEQYF.